This T cell receptor beta chain emerged from a study of blood T cell repertoires in COVID-19. Overall study: The samples span acute and convalescent COVID-19 from the United States, Italy and Spain. From T cells, B-cell-depleted T cells, or PBMCs came the material, which was cDNA or gDNA.

Original processing notes: Amplifying reference gene primers gave estimates of nucleated cell counts. This table comes from immunoSEQ multiplex PCR, and its TCRdb copy is limited to in-frame clones, with some not included. V and J calls plus clone size are reproduced from that table; the DNA served to infer D and trimming. This sample has 200,000 to 300,000 clones, with around 86% found just once. In germline, CDR1 is KGHSH, CDR2 LQKENI. J lost 6 bases, V lost 3 bases, and 7 bases had no gene match. This CDR3 is 15 amino acids long. This TCR was recovered from a man aged 40-49 years who had recovered from COVID-19. Sequencing was performed on peripheral blood. This chain uses TRBV18 with TRBJ1-2, with 10 bases aligning to TRBD1. The CDR3 nucleotides are TGTGCCAGCTCACCGACAGGGGGCTTGTTCGATGGCTACACCTTC. Protein product: CASSPTGGLFDGYTF.